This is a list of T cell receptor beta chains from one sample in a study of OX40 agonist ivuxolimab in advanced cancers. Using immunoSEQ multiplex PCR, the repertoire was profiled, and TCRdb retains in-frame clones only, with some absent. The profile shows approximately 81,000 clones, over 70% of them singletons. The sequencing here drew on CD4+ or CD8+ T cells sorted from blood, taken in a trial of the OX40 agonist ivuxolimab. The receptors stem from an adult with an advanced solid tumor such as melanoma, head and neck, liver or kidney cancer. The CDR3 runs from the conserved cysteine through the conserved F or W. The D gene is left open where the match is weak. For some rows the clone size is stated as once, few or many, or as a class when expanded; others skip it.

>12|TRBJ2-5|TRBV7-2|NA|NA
CASSLRRETQYF
TGTGCCAGCAGCTTAAGGAGGGAGACCCAGTACTTC
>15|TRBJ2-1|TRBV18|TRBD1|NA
CASSSSGTGYNEQFF
TGTGCCAGCTCATCATCCGGGACAGGGTACAATGAGCAGTTCTTC
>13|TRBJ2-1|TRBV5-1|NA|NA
CASSSGAVNEQFF
TGCGCCAGCAGCTCGGGAGCCGTCAATGAGCAGTTCTTC
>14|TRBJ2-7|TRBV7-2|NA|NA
CASSLFPGSYEQYF
TGTGCCAGCAGCTTATTTCCAGGCTCCTACGAGCAGTACTTC
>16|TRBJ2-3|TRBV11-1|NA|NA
CASSLGAALKGDTQYF
TGTGCCAGCAGCTTGGGAGCGGCCCTCAAGGGAGATACGCAGTATTTT
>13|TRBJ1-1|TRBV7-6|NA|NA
CASSSTVNTEAFF
TGTGCCAGCAGCTCTACAGTGAACACTGAAGCTTTCTTT
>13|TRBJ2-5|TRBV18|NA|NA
CASSPAGSETQYF
TGTGCCAGCTCACCGGCGGGATCCGAGACCCAGTACTTC
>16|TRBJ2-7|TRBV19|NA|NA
CASSMPGGSVPYEQYF
TGTGCCAGTAGTATGCCAGGCGGTAGCGTCCCCTACGAGCAGTACTTC
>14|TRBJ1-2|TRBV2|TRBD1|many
CASSEGTGGRGYTF
TGTGCCAGCAGTGAAGGGACAGGGGGAAGAGGCTACACCTTC
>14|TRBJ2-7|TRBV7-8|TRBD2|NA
CASSRTSGSYEQYF
TGTGCCAGCAGCAGGACTAGCGGGAGCTACGAGCAGTACTTC
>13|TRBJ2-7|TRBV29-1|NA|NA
CSVEQGTSYEQYF
TGCAGCGTTGAACAGGGGACTTCCTACGAGCAGTACTTC
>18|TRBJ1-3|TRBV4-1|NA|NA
CASSQDPATSEGGNTIYF
TGCGCCAGCAGCCAAGACCCCGCCACATCGGAGGGTGGAAACACCATATATTTT
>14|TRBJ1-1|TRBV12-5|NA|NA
CASGLESGAPEAFF
TGTGCTAGTGGTTTGGAGAGTGGGGCCCCGGAAGCTTTCTTT
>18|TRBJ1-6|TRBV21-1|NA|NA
CASSEQETLPGGDSPPHF
TGTGCCAGCAGCGAACAGGAAACGCTACCCGGGGGGGATTCACCCCCCCACTTT
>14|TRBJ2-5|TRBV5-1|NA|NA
CASSGAELGETQYF
TGCGCCAGCAGCGGAGCGGAGTTGGGGGAGACCCAGTACTTC
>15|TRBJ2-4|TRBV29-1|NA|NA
CSVEEGTIAKNIQYF
TGCAGCGTTGAGGAGGGGACCATAGCCAAAAACATTCAGTACTTC
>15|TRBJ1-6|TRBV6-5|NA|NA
CASSYGGRAHSPLHF
TGTGCCAGCAGTTATGGGGGCAGGGCCCATTCACCCCTCCACTTT
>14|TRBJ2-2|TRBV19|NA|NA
CASSPNLGIGELFF
TGTGCCAGTAGCCCTAATCTGGGGATCGGGGAGCTGTTTTTT
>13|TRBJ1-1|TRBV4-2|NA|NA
CASSRTANTEAFF
TGTGCCAGCAGCCGGACAGCGAACACTGAAGCTTTCTTT
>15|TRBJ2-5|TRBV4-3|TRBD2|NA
CASSQGGGAGETQYF
TGCGCCAGCAGCCAAGGCGGGGGAGCGGGAGAGACCCAGTACTTC
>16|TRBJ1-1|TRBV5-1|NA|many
CASSTELAGLNTEAFF
TGCGCCAGCAGCACGGAATTGGCAGGGCTGAACACTGAAGCTTTCTTT
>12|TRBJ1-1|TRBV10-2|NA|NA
CASSDLFTEAFF
TGCGCCAGCAGTGACCTTTTTACTGAAGCTTTCTTT
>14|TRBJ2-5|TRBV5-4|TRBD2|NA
CASSLGLAGETQYF
TGTGCCAGCAGCTTGGGGCTAGCGGGGGAGACCCAGTACTTC
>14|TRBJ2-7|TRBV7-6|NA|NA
CASSLDTGSYEQYF
TGTGCCAGCAGCTTAGATACGGGCTCCTACGAGCAGTACTTC
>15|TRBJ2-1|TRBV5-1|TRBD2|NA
CASSLVGTSNDEQFF
TGCGCCAGCAGCTTGGTTGGGACTAGCAACGATGAGCAGTTCTTC
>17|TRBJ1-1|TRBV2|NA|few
CASSEGGGWGRSTEAFF
TGTGCCAGCAGTGAAGGGGGAGGGTGGGGGCGAAGCACTGAAGCTTTCTTT
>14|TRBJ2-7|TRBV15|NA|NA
CATSRDLSSYEQYF
TGTGCCACCAGCAGAGATCTGAGCTCCTACGAGCAGTACTTC